This T cell receptor (beta chain) stems from a study of T cell clusters in autoimmune cytopenias. The overall study: The median distinct TRB clonotype count was about 2,400 per sample, from a median approximately 52,000 reads.

Multiplex touch-down PCR amplified TRB using TRB-A and TRB-B pools in one tube. TCRdb reprocessed the multiplex PCR reads and stores each CDR3 protein as one record, lacking DNA. The listing contains fewer than 5,000 distinct CDR3 sequences. This CDR3 is 13 amino acids long. Germline CDR1 is MGHDK and CDR2 is SYGVNS. About this clonotype: Its cognate antigen is unknown.

Regarding the study as a whole: Compared with active autoimmune hepatitis patients, healthy donors showed roughly 3-fold more exclusive TRB clusters.

Tens of thousands of genome equivalents of blood DNA were amplified for TRB. The data also belong to a second study, concerning T cell repertoires in aging, cancer and after chemotherapy. From that paper: Across the chemotherapy interval, each cancer cohort showed higher median generation probability, suggesting thymic rebound.

The source is a human donor in good health. The material sequenced was peripheral blood. The V call is TRBV25-1, the J call TRBJ1-5. The CDR3 sequence: CASPHNSNQPQHF.